This T cell receptor (beta chain) derives from a study of blood T cell repertoires in COVID-19 (TCRdb year 2020). Broadly, across the study: Samples covering the acute and convalescent phases of COVID-19 were provided by collaborators in the United States, Italy and Spain. Sample metadata almost always included a de-identified subject ID, COVID-19 status, age in years and sex. The dataset comprised deeply sampled blood TCRbeta repertoires from subjects exposed to, actively infected with, or recovered from COVID-19. The repertoires were released in a freely available public database intended as a resource for research on the immune response to SARS-CoV-2. Samples were obtained from the ongoing ImmuneRACE study (first 160 participants) and from about 1,300 subjects provided by 6 global collaborators. The prospective study material was composed of cDNA or gDNA derived from T cells, B-cell-depleted T cells, or PBMCs. HLA class I and class II types, where available, came from metadata supplied by the sample provider rather than from assay-based typing.

The paper's findings and limits, for the study overall: The amount of clinical and demographic metadata varied by source and participant and was provided uncurated.

TCRbeta CDR3 regions were amplified from genomic DNA by means of the immunoSEQ Assay, a bias-controlled multiplex PCR. In the authors' own workflow: Within the assay, amplification of reference gene primers was used to estimate how many nucleated cells each sample contained. To quantify the absolute abundance of each unique TCRbeta CDR3 rearrangement, sequence reads were collapsed and filtered. For each sample, productive Simpson clonality was calculated as the square root of Simpson's diversity index across productive rearrangements. Sourced from immuneACCESS, this table was stored by TCRdb with only in-frame sequences that have V and J called. A share of the clones is absent; for the studies checked, an unresolved V gene accounts for under half, and the remainder has no known explanation. That table supplies the V and J calls and clone size; D and trimming were determined from the DNA. Across this sample there are 200,000 to 250,000 clones, with 83% seen only once. The ten largest clones represent approximately 7.4% of the sample.

Collaborating institutions collected whole blood in K2EDTA tubes following their own protocols. For TCRbeta analysis, collaborators shipped samples in one of three forms: frozen whole blood, isolated PBMCs, or DNA extracted from either of those sample types. About this clone: Its antigen target is currently unknown. Base qualities are missing; no much larger clone stands one base away.

V drops 4 bases and J drops 2 bases, leaving 12 bases in between. For CDR1 and CDR2, the germline V gene lists SGHRS and YFSETQ. Measured from the cysteine to the phenylalanine, the CDR3 is 14 residues long. The read is trimmed to its CDR3 DNA, 42 bases read in frame from base 1. Sequencing was performed on peripheral blood. The chain is encoded by TRBV5-1 joined to TRBJ1-2; the D gene is perhaps TRBD1, on 5 matching bases. This receptor was obtained from a woman aged 45-59 years with acute or convalescent COVID-19. The DNA sequence is given as TGCGCCAGCAGCCCCTCCGGGGGAAACTATGGCTACACCTTC. Translated, this is CASSPSGGNYGYTF.